These 22 T cell receptor beta chains share one sample of origin, sequenced in a study of T cell responses to AZD1222 COVID-19 vaccine. The protocol was immunoSEQ multiplex PCR, while the TCRdb copy is restricted to in-frame clones and leaves out a portion. The sample consists of 130,000 or so clones, 85% to 95% of them appearing once. The specimen was peripheral blood, collected on day 0 of AZD1222 vaccination. These TCRs come from an adult in good health.

This clone was seen more than once but under ten times. The chain combines TRBV9 with TRBJ2-3; D unresolved. The V end lost 1 base, the J end lost 0 bases, and 9 bases lay between the germline ends. Germline values: CDR1 SGDLS, CDR2 YYNGEE. This CDR3 has 15 residues. CDR3: CASSVSTASTDTQYF. In DNA form, the CDR3 reads TGTGCCAGCAGCGTATCAACAGCTAGCACAGATACGCAGTATTTT.

The rearrangement uses TRBV6-5 and TRBJ1-4; 8 nucleotides agree with TRBD1. V dropped 6 bases and J dropped 8; count of bases not matched to a gene: 8. This CDR3 is built from 14 residues. Germline CDR1 and CDR2: MNHEY and SVGAGI. This chain's CDR3 is CASRLGQGREKLFF. Here the CDR3 DNA reads TGTGCCAGCAGACTAGGACAGGGTAGGGAAAAACTGTTTTTT.

This chain uses TRBV9 with TRBJ2-7; no firm D call. Trimming pared 4 bases from V and 7 bases from J, leaving 15 bases between. CDR1 SGDLS and CDR2 YYNGEE come from the germline V gene. The CDR3 extends over 13 amino acids. CDR3 bases: TGTGCCAGCAGCCCCGTAGGAACTCGGGAGCAGTACTTC. Translation gives CASSPVGTREQYF.

The V and J genes are TRBV6-5 and TRBJ2-5, with D unclear. The germline V gene has CDR1 MNHEY and CDR2 SVGAGI. The CDR3 has 14 residues. Trimming left V 6 bases short and J 2 bases short, with 13 bases between. CDR3 coding DNA: TGTGCCAGCAGACCCCCGCAGCTACAAGAGACCCAGTACTTC. It specifies CASRPPQLQETQYF.

The chain links TRBV6-2 or TRBV6-3 to TRBJ1-2, with a possible D match to TRBD1 (5 bases). The CDR3 consists of 15 residues. The V gene lost 6 bases and the J gene lost 2 bases, with 16 bases spanning the gap. The germline V gene encodes CDR1 MNHEY and CDR2 SVGEGT. The CDR3 region is CASSLAGSRNYGYTF. The DNA for the CDR3 is TGTGCCAGCAGCCTGGCAGGGAGTAGGAACTATGGCTACACCTTC.

The CDR3: CASSPGGNTIYF. The DNA of the CDR3 is TGTGCCAGCAGCCCTGGGGGAAACACCATATATTTT. The chain combines TRBV7-6 with TRBJ1-3; D ambiguous. CDR1 SGHVS and CDR2 FNYEAQ come from the germline V gene. V was trimmed by 5 bases and J by 4 bases, leaving 6 bases between them. This CDR3 comprises 12 residues.

This clone showed up just once. CDR3 sequence: CAWSPHSGEQFF. CDR3 bases: TGTGCCTGGAGTCCACATAGCGGTGAGCAGTTCTTC. The chain recombines TRBV30 with TRBJ2-1; the D gene is possibly TRBD2 (6 bases). The CDR3 runs to 12 residues. Germline CDR1 is GTSNPN and CDR2 is SVGIG (reference sequence). Trimming stripped 2 bases from V and 9 bases from J, with 11 bases between.

The J gene is TRBJ1-6, the V gene TRBV19; tentatively, D is TRBD1 (5 bases). CDR3 length equals 14 residues. Germline-derived CDR1 and CDR2 are LNHDA and SQIVND (reference sequence). Trimming took 3 bases from V and 10 from J, leaving 13 bases between them. This CDR3 reads CASSITGGYSPLHF. The CDR3 nucleotides are TGTGCCAGTAGTATCACGGGGGGTTACTCACCCCTCCACTTT.

The rearrangement uses TRBV4-3 and TRBJ2-6; D may be TRBD1 (5 bases). Germline-derived CDR1 and CDR2 are LGHNA and YSLEER. V lost 0 bases, J lost 4 bases, and 13 bases lay in between. The CDR3 consists of 17 residues. CDR3 sequence reads: CASSQDRQGTGANVLTF. CDR3 DNA: TGCGCCAGCAGCCAAGATAGGCAGGGCACCGGGGCCAACGTCCTGACTTTC.

V is TRBV4-3 and J is TRBJ2-7; 11 nucleotides agree with TRBD1. V lost 3 bases, J lost 3 bases, and 7 bases stayed unmatched. CDR3 length: 16 amino acids. CDR1 LGHNA and CDR2 YSLEER come from the germline V gene. The CDR3 DNA follows: TGCGCCAGCAGCCACCAATCCGGGACAGGGGGCTACGAGCAGTACTTC. Translating gives CASSHQSGTGGYEQYF.

V gene TRBV7-6 combines with J gene TRBJ2-1, with D uncertain. The V gene lost 0 bases and the J gene lost 0 bases, with 6 bases spanning the gap. Germline V gives CDR1 SGHVS, CDR2 FNYEAQ. This CDR3 is built from 15 residues. The CDR3 spells CASSLASPSYNEQFF. For the CDR3, the DNA is TGTGCCAGCAGCTTAGCCAGCCCCTCCTACAATGAGCAGTTCTTC.

The chain carries TRBV12-3 or TRBV12-4 and TRBJ1-4; D not certain. Deletions cut 3 bases from V and 8 bases from J, with 10 bases between. The CDR3 contains 13 residues. The CDR3 DNA sequence: TGTGCCAGCAGTTTCGGGGTTTCAGAAAAACTGTTTTTT. Its translation: CASSFGVSEKLFF.

The DNA of the CDR3 is TGTGCCAGCAGTCCCGGGGGGCGGGGATCCTACAATGAGCAGTTCTTC. It codes for CASSPGGRGSYNEQFF. This chain joins TRBV25-1 and TRBJ2-1; D may be TRBD2 (7 bases). This CDR3 region has 16 residues. V dropped 5 bases and J dropped 1 base, with 15 bases sitting between them. In germline, CDR1 is MGHDK, CDR2 SYGVNS.

The chain links TRBV28 to TRBJ2-2; TRBD2 agrees at 11 bases. Germline CDR1 reads MDHEN; CDR2 reads SYDVKM. The CDR3 has 18 residues. J gave up 1 base and V 4 bases, and 8 bases lay outside the gene matches. The CDR3 region is CASSSRRLAGRNTGELFF. CDR3 nucleotide sequence: TGTGCCAGCAGTTCTCGCAGACTAGCGGGACGGAACACCGGGGAGCTGTTTTTT.

The rearrangement links TRBV28 to TRBJ2-1, with 11 nucleotides matching TRBD1. V dropped 6 bases and J dropped 6; count of bases not matched to a gene: 7. CDR1 and CDR2 (germline): MDHEN, SYDVKM. This CDR3 is 15 amino acids long. CDR3 sequence: CASSDSGTGGNEQFF. The CDR3 DNA reads as TGTGCCAGCAGCGACTCCGGGACAGGGGGCAATGAGCAGTTCTTC.

The V gene is TRBV7-9, the J gene TRBJ2-1; a possible D gene is TRBD2 (5 bases). The V end lost 6 bases, the J end lost 4 bases, and 13 bases lay between the germline ends. Germline CDR1 SEHNR, CDR2 FQNEAQ (reference sequence). The CDR3 loop spans 14 amino acids. The DNA for the CDR3 is TGTGCCAGCAGACCCAAGGACTTATACAATGAGCAGTTCTTC. The encoded protein is CASRPKDLYNEQFF.

CDR3 amino acids: CASGRNSMQETQYF. For the CDR3, the DNA is TGTGCTAGTGGTCGTAACAGCATGCAAGAGACCCAGTACTTC. V and J are TRBV12-5 and TRBJ2-5; D gene ambiguous. The germline V gene has CDR1 LGHNT and CDR2 FRNRAP. V lost 5 bases and J 2 bases, leaving 12 bases between the germline ends. The CDR3 runs 14 residues.

The rearrangement joins TRBV2 to TRBJ2-1, with TRBD1 matching over 10 bases. V was clipped by 7 bases and J by 6 bases; unmatched bases: 9. The CDR3 runs 15 residues. The germline CDR1 and CDR2 sequences are SNHLY and FYNNEI. The CDR3 DNA sequence: TGTGCCAGCATCGAAGACAGGGGGCACTCCAATGAGCAGTTCTTC. This encodes CASIEDRGHSNEQFF.

The chain couples TRBV11-2 to TRBJ1-6, with 9 nucleotides matching TRBD1. After removal of 5 bases from V and 0 bases from J, the junction contained 8 bases not matched to a gene. Germline V gene data show CDR1 as SGHAT and CDR2 as FQNNGV. This CDR3 has 18 residues. The CDR3 loop reads CASSPRQGGSSYNSPLHF. The DNA of the CDR3 is TGTGCCAGCAGCCCCAGACAGGGGGGAAGCTCCTATAATTCACCCCTCCACTTT.

This chain joins TRBV2 and TRBJ2-2; the D gene is possibly TRBD1 (5 bases). This CDR3 spans 13 amino acids. Germline V gene lookup returns CDR1 SNHLY and CDR2 FYNNEI. V lost 1 base, J lost 6 bases, and 6 bases lay in between. The CDR3 loop is CASSEGRAGELFF. The CDR3 bases are TGTGCCAGCAGTGAAGGCAGGGCCGGGGAGCTGTTTTTT.

Only one count was recorded for this clone. The rearrangement uses TRBV4-3 and TRBJ1-3; weak D call: TRBD1 (6 bases). Germline-derived CDR1 and CDR2 are LGHNA and YSLEER. V dropped 0 bases and J dropped 0 bases, with 9 bases sitting between them. The CDR3 is 16 residues long. CDR3 sequence (DNA): TGCGCCAGCAGCCAAGATAGGACAGTCTCTGGAAACACCATATATTTT. Protein: CASSQDRTVSGNTIYF.

This chain joins TRBV19 and TRBJ1-2; 8 positions match TRBD1. Per the germline V gene, CDR1 is LNHDA and CDR2 is SQIVND (reference sequence). J gave up 0 bases and V 6 bases, and 9 bases lay outside the gene matches. CDR3 length: 16 residues. The DNA for the CDR3 is TGTGCCAGTAGATTTCAGGACAGGGACACTAACTATGGCTACACCTTC. Translation: CASRFQDRDTNYGYTF.